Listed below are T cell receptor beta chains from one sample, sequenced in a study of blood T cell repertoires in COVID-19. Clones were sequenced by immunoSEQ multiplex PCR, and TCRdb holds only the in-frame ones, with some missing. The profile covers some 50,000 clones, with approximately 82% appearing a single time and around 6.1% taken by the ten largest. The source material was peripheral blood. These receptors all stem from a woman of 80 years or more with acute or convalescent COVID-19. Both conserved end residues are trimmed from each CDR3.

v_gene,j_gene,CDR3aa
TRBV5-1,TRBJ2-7,ASSLGQGFYEQY
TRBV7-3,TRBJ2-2,ASSPGGAGDGELF
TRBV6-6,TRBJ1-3,ASTSSGGSGNTIY
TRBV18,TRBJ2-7,ASSPDRASYEQY
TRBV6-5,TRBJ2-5,ASRRLTGSGETQY
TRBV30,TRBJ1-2,AWSLFPLNYGYT
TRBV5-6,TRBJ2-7,ASASAYEQY
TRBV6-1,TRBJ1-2,ASSVGVGQGGYGYT
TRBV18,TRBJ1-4,ASSPQRTGRNEKLF
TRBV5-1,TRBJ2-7,ASSLIISGGRTSPYEQY
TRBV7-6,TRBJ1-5,ASSLTQRGRGEPQH
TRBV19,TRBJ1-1,ASSAPRTVGEAF
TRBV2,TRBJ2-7,ASSEWSQQY
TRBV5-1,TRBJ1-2,ASFGGPGGHGYT
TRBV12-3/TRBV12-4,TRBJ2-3,ASSWGVTDTQY
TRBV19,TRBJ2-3,ASSIVALAPTDTQY
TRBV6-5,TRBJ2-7,ASSPGGPTTYEQY
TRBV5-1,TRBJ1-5,ASSLEGYSNQPQH
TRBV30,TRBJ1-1,AWSTLRAF
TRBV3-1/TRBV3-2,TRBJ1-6,ASSPGFAGDSPLH
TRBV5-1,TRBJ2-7,ASSLYAGGGSEQY
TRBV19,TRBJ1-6,ASSISGISYNSPLH
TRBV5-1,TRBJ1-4,ASSTDSTTNEKLF
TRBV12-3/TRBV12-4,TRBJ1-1,ASSFSFDTEAF
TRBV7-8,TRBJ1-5,ASSPGTGDNQPQH
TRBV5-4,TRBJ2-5,ASSLERLAGKETQY
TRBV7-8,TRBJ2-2,ASSLANRGVPGELF
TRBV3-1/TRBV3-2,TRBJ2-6,ASSRMGRGASGANVLT
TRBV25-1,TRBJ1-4,ASSEGATNEKLF
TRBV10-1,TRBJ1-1,ASSSGTRLEAF
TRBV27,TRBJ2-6,ASSLTRRSSGANVLT
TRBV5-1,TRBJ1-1,ASSFTVNTEAF
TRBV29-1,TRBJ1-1,SIWGGDTEAF
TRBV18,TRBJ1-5,ASSPAGSIDNQPQH
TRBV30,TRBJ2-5,AWSVGLAGEETQY
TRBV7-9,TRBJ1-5,ASSSFFSSYSNQPQH
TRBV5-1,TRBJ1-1,ASSQAGRGVNTEAF
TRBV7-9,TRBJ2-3,ASSPWTSGTDTQY
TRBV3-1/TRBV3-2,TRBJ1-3,ASSHGKRPRDSGNTIY
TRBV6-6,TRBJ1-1,ASSYPPDAGNTEAF
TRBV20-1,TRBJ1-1,SAKAAVEAF
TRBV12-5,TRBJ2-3,ASGPQGTDTQY
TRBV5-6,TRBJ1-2,ASSVGQGARGYT
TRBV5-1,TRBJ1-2,ASSPGGRGANYGYT
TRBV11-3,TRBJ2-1,ASSHSGQNNEQF
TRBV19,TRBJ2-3,ASSITRYSDTQY
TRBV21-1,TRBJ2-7,ASGMEVPSSYEQY
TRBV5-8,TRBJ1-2,APPEVTKGTAGYT
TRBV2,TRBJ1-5,ASRADSRLNQPQH
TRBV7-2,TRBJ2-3,ASSSGLAGATADTQY
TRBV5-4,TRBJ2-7,ASSPLGGSYEQY
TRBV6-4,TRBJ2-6,ASSDSAGGPGANVLT
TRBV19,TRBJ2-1,ASSIDGRAGDEQF
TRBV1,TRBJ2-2,THPLAGGPGCALVSAGELF
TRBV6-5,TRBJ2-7,ASTETTGTPYEQY
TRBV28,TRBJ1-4,ASRLTGGATNEKLF
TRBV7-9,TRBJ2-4,ASSLSRAKNIQY
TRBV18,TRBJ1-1,ASSFQMGAPNTEAF
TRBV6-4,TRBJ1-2,ASSDGARGNYGYT
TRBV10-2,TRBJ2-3,ASRTGLAGGTDTQY